Described below is a single TCR beta chain sequence and its context. Its antigen is not identified. Naive CD8+ T lymphocytes were specified as CD45RO-CCR7+CD27+CD95-. This specimen belongs to a study of CXCR3-negative and CXCR3-positive naive CD8 T cells. Study-level findings and limits: Naive cells that were CXCR3-negative or CXCR3-positive used TRBV-TRBJ genes alike, while memory cells diverged. Comparably high diversity marked both naive subsets, whereas memory CD8+ cells had much lower diversity. For CXCR3-positive naive cells, TRB CDR3s were more hydrophobic than those of CXCR3-negative naive cells.

The CDR3 is 15 residues long. Germline CDR1 is MDHEN and CDR2 is SYDVKM. The authors prepared UMI-labeled TRB cDNA libraries by 5' RACE. Using the 5' RACE reads, TCRdb records one entry per CDR3 protein without DNA. The listing contains 150,000 to 180,000 distinct CDR3 sequences. Sequenced input: naive CXCR3+ CD8+ T cells from blood. The subset is: CD45RO-CCR7+CD27+CD95- naive CD8+ T cells expressing CXCR3 (TNR3+). V and J are TRBV28 and TRBJ2-1; TCRdb selects TRBD1, and the lack of DNA leaves this call unchecked. The TCR was taken from a human donor in good health. Some clones in this sample may be carry-over from other donors' samples. The CDR3 sequence: CASSLGTGSYNEQFF.